This entry lists 15 T cell receptor beta chains sequenced from one sample in a study of blood T cell repertoires in COVID-19. Measured with immunoSEQ multiplex PCR; TCRdb has only the in-frame clones, and not every one. The data hold under 70,000 clones, with approximately 89% observed a single time. The sequencing input was peripheral blood. The receptor set was obtained from a woman aged 65 to 85 with acute or convalescent COVID-19.

This clone was observed a few times. This chain uses TRBV18 with TRBJ1-2; a weak D match, TRBD1 (6 bases). The V gene's germline CDR1 is KGHSH and CDR2 LQKENI. The V and J ends lost 3 bases and 5 bases respectively, with 10 bases between them. The CDR3 sequence is 13 residues long. CDR3 sequence reads: CASSPDRQYGYTF. For the CDR3, the DNA is TGTGCCAGCTCACCGGACAGACAATATGGCTACACCTTC.

This clone was seen more than once but under ten times. This sequence joins TRBV11-2 and TRBJ1-4; 7 bases agree with TRBD1. Trimming cost V 0 bases and J 4 bases; bases outside gene matches: 11. This CDR3 is built from 18 residues. Per germline, CDR1 SGHAT and CDR2 FQNNGV. CDR3 protein: CASSLDGEFWDSNEKLFF. The CDR3 DNA reads as TGTGCCAGCAGCTTAGATGGTGAATTTTGGGACAGTAATGAAAAACTGTTTTTT.

CDR3 amino acids: CASSVRDGAYGYTF. CDR3 DNA: TGTGCCAGCAGTGTCAGGGATGGGGCCTATGGCTACACCTTC. The rearrangement links TRBV2 to TRBJ1-2; D possibly corresponds to TRBD1 (5 bases). V lost 4 bases, J lost 4 bases, and 13 bases lay in between. Germline loops: CDR1 SNHLY, CDR2 FYNNEI. The CDR3 loop spans 14 amino acids.

The V gene is TRBV6-6, the J gene TRBJ2-7; perhaps TRBD1 as D (5 bases). The CDR3 has 15 amino acids. The V gene's germline CDR1 is MNHNY and CDR2 SVGAGI (reference sequence). V was pared by 2 bases and J by 0 bases, with 11 bases between. The CDR3 bases are TGTGCCAGCAGTTACCCCCCCCAGGGCTCCTACGAGCAGTACTTC. Its translation: CASSYPPQGSYEQYF.

This sequence joins TRBV9 and TRBJ2-1; possible D gene TRBD2, 6 bases. CDR1 is SGDLS and CDR2 is YYNGEE in the germline V gene. The length of the CDR3 is 12 residues. Trimming pared 4 bases from V and 15 bases from J, leaving 17 bases between. DNA of the CDR3: TGTGCCAGCAGCTCGGAGGAGGGAGGTCGGTTCTTC. Translating gives CASSSEEGGRFF.

This chain uses TRBV29-1 with TRBJ1-2, with 8 positions matching TRBD1. The CDR3 runs to 13 residues. The trim removed 6 bases at V and 1 base at J, leaving 4 bases unmatched. CDR1 and CDR2 (germline): SQVTM, ANQGSEA. CDR3 loop: CSVLTGDNYGYTF. In DNA form, the CDR3 reads TGCAGCGTCCTGACAGGGGATAACTATGGCTACACCTTC.

This clone showed up just a few times. The chain combines TRBV14 with TRBJ2-5; no definite D call. Germline lookup yields CDR1 SGHDN and CDR2 FVKESK. Trimming took off 1 base at V and 9 bases at J, with 9 bases between the two ends. CDR3 length: 12 amino acids. CDR3: CASSQGQLAQYF. CDR3 nucleotides: TGTGCCAGCAGCCAAGGGCAGTTGGCCCAGTACTTC.

This chain uses TRBV28 with TRBJ1-1; 8 positions match TRBD1. Germline values: CDR1 MDHEN, CDR2 SYDVKM. This CDR3 spans 15 amino acids. V gave up 5 bases and J gave up 1 base; unmatched junction bases: 6. The CDR3 loop reads CASSLRQGRNTEAFF. CDR3 sequence (DNA): TGTGCCAGCAGTCTCCGACAGGGGCGGAACACTGAAGCTTTCTTT.

V is TRBV28 and J is TRBJ1-3; D is unresolved. V gave up 6 bases and J gave up 2 bases, with 5 bases separating them. Germline V lookup: CDR1 MDHEN, CDR2 SYDVKM. This CDR3 is 12 amino acids long. The CDR3 protein is CASRRAGNTIYF. For the CDR3, the DNA is TGTGCCAGCAGGCGAGCTGGAAACACCATATATTTT. The full variable domain, completed using reference TRBV28 and TRBJ1-3, is DVKVTQSSRYLVKRTGEKVFLECVQDMDHENMFWYRQDPGLGLRLIYFSYDVKMKEKGDIPEGYSVSREKKERFSLILESASTNQTSMYLCASRRAGNTIYFGEGSWLTVV.

The rearrangement links TRBV15 to TRBJ1-2, with D maybe TRBD1 (6 bases). Trimming shortened V by 9 bases and J by 8 bases, and 19 bases separated the two germline ends. The CDR3 spans 13 residues. Germline CDR1 is LNHNV and CDR2 is YYDKDF (reference sequence). The CDR3 bases are TGTGCCACAAGAAAACAGGGCGAGAAAGGCTACACCTTC. It translates to CATRKQGEKGYTF.

This clone was picked up one time. The chain has TRBV28 and TRBJ2-1; TRBD2 matches 8 bases. Germline V CDR1 and CDR2: MDHEN, SYDVKM. V dropped 5 bases and J dropped 0; count of bases not matched to a gene: 15. The CDR3 has 19 residues. This chain's CDR3 is CASSPPGGKVRSSYNEQFF. The CDR3 DNA reads TGTGCCAGCAGTCCCCCGGGGGGGAAAGTGAGAAGCTCCTACAATGAGCAGTTCTTC.

The genes are TRBV3-1 (or the pseudogene TRBV3-2) and TRBJ1-1, with D tentatively TRBD1 (5 bases). CDR1 is LGHDT and CDR2 is YNNKEL in the germline V gene (reference sequence). Trimming took 2 bases from V and 7 from J, leaving 8 bases between them. This CDR3 comprises 12 residues. The CDR3 DNA reads TGTGCCAGCAGCCAAAGGGGCCTTGAAGCTTTCTTT. Translation: CASSQRGLEAFF.

The rearrangement uses TRBV4-1 and TRBJ2-1, with 7 bases fitting TRBD2. The CDR3 has 16 amino acids. The germline V gene has CDR1 MGHRA and CDR2 YSYEKL. V gave up 1 base and J gave up 0 bases; unmatched junction bases: 3. The CDR3, as DNA: TGCGCCAGCAGCCAAGGACTAGCTACCTCCTACAATGAGCAGTTCTTC. Translating gives CASSQGLATSYNEQFF.

The rearrangement links TRBV19 to TRBJ1-1; TRBD1 might be the D (5 bases). V shed 6 bases and J shed 3 bases, with 14 bases lying between them. There are 14 residues in the CDR3. Germline CDR1 is LNHDA and CDR2 is SQIVND (reference sequence). The CDR3: CASSLGGLDTEAFF. The CDR3 DNA is TGTGCCAGTAGCCTCGGGGGGTTAGACACTGAAGCTTTCTTT.

This chain joins TRBV7-2 and TRBJ2-1; no definite D call. CDR3 size: 11 residues. Deletions cut 5 bases from V and 9 bases from J, with 8 bases between. Per germline, CDR1 SGHTA and CDR2 FQGNSA. CDR3 region: CASSTSIEQFF. The CDR3 region has the DNA TGTGCCAGCAGCACGAGTATTGAGCAGTTCTTC.